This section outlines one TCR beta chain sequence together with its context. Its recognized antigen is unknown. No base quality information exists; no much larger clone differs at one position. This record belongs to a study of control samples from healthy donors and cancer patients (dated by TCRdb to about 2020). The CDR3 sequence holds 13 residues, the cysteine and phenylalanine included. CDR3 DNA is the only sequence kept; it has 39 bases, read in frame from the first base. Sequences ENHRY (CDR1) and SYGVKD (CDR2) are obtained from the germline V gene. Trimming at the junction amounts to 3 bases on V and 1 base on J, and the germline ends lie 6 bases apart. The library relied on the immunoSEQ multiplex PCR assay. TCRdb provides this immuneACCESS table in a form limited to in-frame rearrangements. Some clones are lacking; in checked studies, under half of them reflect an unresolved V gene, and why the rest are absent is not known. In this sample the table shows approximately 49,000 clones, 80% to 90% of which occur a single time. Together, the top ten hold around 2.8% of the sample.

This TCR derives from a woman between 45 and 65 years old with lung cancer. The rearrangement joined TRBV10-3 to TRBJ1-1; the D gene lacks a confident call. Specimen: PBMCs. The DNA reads TGTGCCATCAGTGACTCGGGGAACACTGAAGCTTTCTTT. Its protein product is CAISDSGNTEAFF.